Below, 21 T cell receptor beta chains from the same sample are listed, as sequenced in a study of OX40 agonist ivuxolimab in advanced cancers. Repertoires were generated with immunoSEQ multiplex PCR, while TCRdb's copy carries only in-frame clones and drops some. The top ten hold 5.5% to 7% of the sample, which has roughly 76,000 clones, around four fifths seen once. The sample was CD4+ or CD8+ T cells sorted from blood, taken in a trial of the OX40 agonist ivuxolimab. All receptors come from an adult with an advanced solid tumor such as melanoma, head and neck, liver or kidney cancer.

The table lists this clone with a few counts. This sequence joins TRBV27 and TRBJ1-6; D uncertain. V lost 3 bases, J lost 7 bases, and 4 bases lay in between. This CDR3 is built from 12 residues. Germline V gene sequence: CDR1 MNHEY, CDR2 SMNVEV (reference sequence). The chain's CDR3 is CASSFHNSPLHF. For the CDR3, the DNA is TGTGCCAGCAGTTTTCACAATTCACCCCTCCACTTT.

CDR3 bases: TGTGCCACCAAGACAGTTTATCAGCCCCAGCATTTT. It is translated as CATKTVYQPQHF. This chain connects TRBV28 to TRBJ1-5; D perhaps matches TRBD1 (5 bases). This CDR3 region has 12 residues. Germline V lookup: CDR1 MDHEN, CDR2 SYDVKM. V shed 10 bases and J shed 5 bases, with 12 bases lying between them.

The CDR3 DNA reads as TGTGCCAGCAGTTACCGGGAGGGGGCCTTGCAGTACGTC. Its protein is CASSYREGALQYV. V gene TRBV27 combines with J gene TRBJ2-7; TRBD2 might be the D (8 bases). The V gene lost 4 bases and the J gene lost 9 bases, with 16 bases spanning the gap. This CDR3 has 13 amino acids. Germline V gene data show CDR1 as MNHEY and CDR2 as SMNVEV (reference sequence).

The gene calls are TRBV9 and TRBJ2-1; 12 nucleotides align to TRBD2. The CDR3 runs 15 residues. J was trimmed by 9 bases and V by 3 bases; bases with no gene match: 7. CDR1 and CDR2 from the germline V gene are SGDLS and YYNGEE. The CDR3 nucleotides read TGTGCCAGCAGCGCCCGACTAGCGGGAGCCGGTGAGCAGTTCTTC. This sequence encodes CASSARLAGAGEQFF.

In this sample, this clone turned up once. V and J are TRBV18 and TRBJ2-1; TRBD1 aligns across 7 bases. The ends lost 5 bases at V and 7 bases at J; junction bases unmatched: 11. Germline CDR1 KGHSH, CDR2 LQKENI. This CDR3 comprises 15 residues. CDR3 sequence (DNA): TGTGCCAGCTCATCCCAGACAGGGCGGAAGAATGAGCAGTTCTTC. It encodes CASSSQTGRKNEQFF.

The chain joins TRBV2 to TRBJ1-2, with D perhaps matching TRBD1 (5 bases). Germline V gene lookup returns CDR1 SNHLY and CDR2 FYNNEI. Trimming stripped 2 bases from V and 4 bases from J, with 14 bases between. The CDR3 covers 15 residues. CDR3 sequence (DNA): TGTGCCAGCAGTGAAACGGGGCGTCCTGGCTATGGCTACACCTTC. Translating gives CASSETGRPGYGYTF.

V usage is TRBV19 and J usage is TRBJ1-2; D is perhaps TRBD1 (5 bases). CDR1 and CDR2 (germline): LNHDA, SQIVND (reference sequence). This CDR3 is 14 amino acids long. V dropped 5 bases and J dropped 2 bases, with 12 bases sitting between them. This chain's CDR3 is CASSPGTGNYGYTF. CDR3 sequence (DNA): TGTGCCAGTAGTCCAGGGACGGGAAACTATGGCTACACCTTC.

The V and J genes are TRBV30 and TRBJ1-5, with D tentatively TRBD1 (6 bases). The CDR3 has 18 amino acids. The V and J ends lost 5 bases and 5 bases respectively, with 28 bases between them. Germline CDR1 is GTSNPN and CDR2 is SVGIG (reference sequence). Written as DNA, the CDR3 is TGTGCCTGGGGGACACGGGGTTTCTGGACTAAAGGTCATCAGCCCCAGCATTTT. Amino acids: CAWGTRGFWTKGHQPQHF.

CDR3 in DNA: TGTGCCAGCAGCTACTTTGGACAGGGGGATCAGCCCCAGCATTTT. Protein product: CASSYFGQGDQPQHF. This rearrangement joins TRBV7-8 to TRBJ1-5; the match to TRBD1 covers 10 bases. The CDR3 loop spans 15 amino acids. The trim removed 4 bases at V and 5 bases at J, leaving 5 bases unmatched. The V gene's germline CDR1 is SGHVS and CDR2 FQNEAQ.

Comment on this clone: Its ends do not fully match the called genes, so a read error is possible. This chain connects TRBV6-1 to TRBJ2-7, with D possibly TRBD1 on 5 matching bases. Germline loops: CDR1 MNHNS, CDR2 SASEGT. The CDR3 sequence is 12 residues long. CDR3 loop: CASSEQVTVALF. CDR3 in DNA: TGTGCCAGCAGTGAACAAGTGACAGTGGCCCTCTTC.

The chain joins TRBV20-1 to TRBJ2-1; D call uncertain. In germline, CDR1 is DFQATT, CDR2 SNEGSKA (reference sequence). The ends were cut back, 3 bases at V and 15 bases at J, with 12 bases in the middle. The CDR3 covers 10 residues. The CDR3 reads CSASHQIGFF. CDR3 coding DNA: TGCAGTGCTAGCCACCAGATAGGGTTCTTC.

This clone was observed once. The chain carries TRBV13 and TRBJ2-5, with TRBD2 matching over 13 bases. Losses at the gene ends were 6 bases for V and 0 bases for J; bases not matched to a gene: 10. The CDR3 spans 18 residues. CDR1 is PRHDT, CDR2 FYEKMQ, per germline (reference sequence). The CDR3 loop is CASSPPGTSGTYQETQYF. For the CDR3, the DNA is TGTGCCAGCAGTCCGCCCGGGACTAGCGGGACTTACCAAGAGACCCAGTACTTC.

This chain links TRBV27 with TRBJ1-5, with D maybe TRBD1 (6 bases). Germline-derived CDR1 and CDR2 are MNHEY and SMNVEV (reference sequence). The CDR3 totals 15 residues. V lost 5 bases, J lost 4 bases, and 15 bases lay in between. This CDR3 is CASSPGGLVNQPQHF. The DNA for the CDR3 is TGTGCCAGCAGTCCCGGGGGCCTGGTGAATCAGCCCCAGCATTTT.

J is TRBJ2-1 and V is TRBV20-1; D remains ambiguous. This CDR3 spans 9 amino acids. Germline values: CDR1 DFQATT, CDR2 SNEGSKA (reference sequence). Trimming took off 6 bases at V and 6 bases at J, with 3 bases between the two ends. Here the CDR3 DNA reads TGCAGTGCAGGCAATGAGCAGTTCTTC. This gives the protein CSAGNEQFF.

The chain recombines TRBV2 with TRBJ1-5, with 10 bases matching TRBD1. The CDR3 runs 15 residues. Germline V gene sequence: CDR1 SNHLY, CDR2 FYNNEI. V lost 6 bases to trimming and J lost 7 bases; unmatched junction nucleotides: 9. CDR3: CASRAGTGAGQPQHF. DNA for the CDR3: TGTGCCAGCAGAGCCGGGACAGGGGCCGGGCAGCCCCAGCATTTT.

As DNA, the CDR3 is TGTGCCAGCAGCGACCTCGGGGGGTTGGAGGAAAAACTGTTTTTT. It is translated as CASSDLGGLEEKLFF. The gene calls are TRBV11-2 and TRBJ1-4; D is possibly TRBD1 (5 bases). V lost 5 bases and J lost 8, with 18 bases in between. Germline V gives CDR1 SGHAT, CDR2 FQNNGV. This CDR3 has 15 amino acids.

V is TRBV9 and J is TRBJ2-2, with 8 positions matching TRBD2. From germline, CDR1 is SGDLS and CDR2 YYNGEE. Trimming took 1 base from V and 5 from J; bases not matched to a gene: 4. This CDR3 is built from 15 residues. CDR3 in amino acids: CASSVLAGGTGELFF. The CDR3 DNA reads as TGTGCCAGCAGCGTACTAGCGGGCGGGACCGGGGAGCTGTTTTTT.

The V gene is TRBV28, the J gene TRBJ2-1, with D perhaps given as TRBD1 or TRBD2 (5 bases each). With 3 bases removed from V and 9 bases from J, the gap between germline ends came to 12 bases. Germline lookup yields CDR1 MDHEN and CDR2 SYDVKM. The CDR3 spans 13 residues. CDR3 amino acids: CASSFEGYGEQFF. CDR3 DNA: TGTGCCAGCAGTTTTGAGGGGTACGGTGAGCAGTTCTTC.

The V gene is TRBV6-5, the J gene TRBJ1-3; a possible D gene is TRBD1 (5 bases). The CDR3 consists of 14 residues. Germline lookup yields CDR1 MNHEY and CDR2 SVGAGI. V lost 6 bases, J lost 9 bases, and 18 bases lay in between. DNA of the CDR3: TGTGCCAGCAGCGACCCCTCTCTAGGGGCCACCATATATTTT. Amino acids: CASSDPSLGATIYF.

CDR3 in amino acids: CASSGGEGTGELFF. The DNA for the CDR3 is TGCGCCAGCAGTGGGGGGGAGGGGACCGGGGAGCTGTTTTTT. This sequence joins TRBV10-2 and TRBJ2-2; 7 bases map to TRBD2. Germline-derived CDR1 and CDR2 are WSHSY and SAAADI. After removal of 4 bases from V and 5 bases from J, the junction contained 4 bases not matched to a gene. This CDR3 has 14 residues.

The V gene is TRBV20-1, the J gene TRBJ2-7; no reliable D call. Deletions cut 1 base from V and 6 bases from J, with 4 bases between. The V gene's germline CDR1 is DFQATT and CDR2 SNEGSKA (reference sequence). This CDR3 is built from 10 residues. CDR3 DNA sequence: TGCAGTGCTAGAGTCGTCGAGCAGTACTTC. It specifies CSARVVEQYF.